This T cell receptor (beta chain) was found in a study of graft-versus-host responses after intestinal transplantation. Study-wide context: Each of the recipients got a multivisceral, liver-intestinal, or isolated intestinal transplant.

Findings and caveats of the study: Allografts of one patient group, those with graft-donor T cell macrochimerism, had high graft-versus-host to host-versus-graft clonal ratios. Recipient marrow showed GvH clones, some seen first in ileum or blood.

TCRdb keeps only in-frame clones here, not all; method: immunoSEQ multiplex PCR. The sample has approximately 16,000 clones, approximately 70% seen once. V lost 5 bases, J lost 6 bases, and 19 bases lay in between. The germline CDR1 and CDR2 sequences are SGHVS and FQNEAQ. The CDR3 loop spans 15 amino acids. Comment on this clone: Its antigen is not identified.

Lymphocytes (intraepithelial and lamina propria) were released by processing the graft tissue. The chain links TRBV7-8 to TRBJ1-1; TRBD1 might be the D (5 bases). The source was ileum tissue, collected 717 days after intestinal transplantation. The source of this sequence is a human patient who received an intestinal transplant, so some T cells may come from the graft donor. The DNA for the CDR3 is TGTGCCAGCAGCGTCTCAACCGGGGCGGGATCTGAAGCTTTCTTT. Encoded protein: CASSVSTGAGSEAFF.